This TCR beta chain was observed in a study of T-cell memory formation after mild COVID-19. Study conclusions and caveats: CD4+ bias marked clones expanding day 15 to 37, unlike balanced contracting clones. Contracting CD8+ clones were enriched in EMRA, CD4+ mainly in CM and EM. Some clones that responded were present in memory (sampled pre-infection), which suggests cross-reactive memory joined.

TCR alpha and TCR beta cDNA libraries carrying sample barcodes and UMIs were produced by 5'RACE using constant-segment primers. TCRdb re-derived calls from the 5' RACE reads in MiXCR, one entry per CDR3 protein. The data show about 290,000 distinct CDR3 sequences, 15% seen once. On this clonotype: Its matching antigen is unknown.

This clonotype was sampled from a man aged 18 to 29 who had mild COVID-19 (a few samples of this study predate the infection). Cell type and time point are not known. Sequences were obtained from PBMCs or a T cell subset sorted from them (not recorded which).

The DNA for the CDR3 is TGTGCCAGCAGTCAACGGGGATCAAATGAAAAACTGTTTTTT. Residues: CASSQRGSNEKLFF. The chain links TRBV12-3 or TRBV12-4 to TRBJ1-4; D is unresolved. The CDR3 runs to 14 residues. Trimming pared 5 bases from V and 5 bases from J, leaving 12 bases between.